The T cell receptor (beta chain) described here comes from a study of cytomegalovirus exposure and HLA in healthy donors. PCR involved 60 Vbeta and 13 Jbeta primers. Profiling relied on immunoSEQ multiplex PCR, and the TCRdb table lists in-frame clones only, not all of them. This table has more than 95,000 clones, 65% to 85% appearing once. V dropped 5 bases and J dropped 7 bases, with 8 bases sitting between them. The length of the CDR3 is 11 residues. Germline assignment: CDR1 MNHNY and CDR2 SVGAGI (reference sequence). This rearrangement joins TRBV6-6 to TRBJ1-1; no clear D gene. The sequence was obtained from a woman in her 70s in good health and CMV-seropositive. Material for sequencing was PBMCs. This CDR3 reads CASSEQFEAFF. The CDR3 DNA reads TGTGCCAGCAGTGAACAGTTTGAAGCTTTCTTT.